A single sample gave rise to the 14 T cell receptor beta chains below, sequenced in a study of Graves' ophthalmopathy and Graves' hyperthyroidism. Transcripts of RNA were the source for amplifying TCR beta CDR3 regions. HTBI-primed first-round RT-PCR preceded second-round multiplex PCR. TCRdb ran MiXCR on the multiplex PCR reads and lists one entry per CDR3 protein. The sample includes hundreds of thousands of distinct CDR3 sequences, roughly 20% of them seen just once. Sequencing was performed on peripheral blood. The receptor set was obtained from a woman under 30 with stable Graves' hyperthyroidism. Some clones in this sample may be carry-over from other donors' samples.

The genes are TRBV12-3 or TRBV12-4 and TRBJ1-2, with D unclear. The length of the CDR3 is 15 residues. Trimming stripped 3 bases from V and 0 bases from J, with 11 bases between. CDR3 bases: TGTGCCAGCAGTTTCGGCAGACCTCCTAACTATGGCTACACCTTC. This sequence encodes CASSFGRPPNYGYTF.

The chain joins TRBV11-2 to TRBJ1-2; weak D call: TRBD1 (5 bases). The V end lost 3 bases, the J end lost 2 bases, and 16 bases lay between the germline ends. The CDR3 has 16 amino acids. Germline CDR1 reads SGHAT; CDR2 reads FQNNGV. The CDR3 DNA reads as TGTGCCAGCAGCTTTTCCCATTTGGCAGGGAACTATGGCTACACCTTC. It codes for CASSFSHLAGNYGYTF.

The sample holds a few counts of this clonotype. This chain joins TRBV12-3 or TRBV12-4 and TRBJ1-2, with 9 bases that match TRBD1. The CDR3 is 17 residues long. After removal of 6 bases from V and 0 bases from J, the junction contained 11 bases not matched to a gene. In DNA form, the CDR3 reads TGTGCCAGCAGACCCCGGGACAGGGAACGAGCTAACTATGGCTACACCTTC. Protein product: CASRPRDRERANYGYTF.

CDR3 nucleotide sequence: TGTGCCAGTAGTCCCTGGGAGGAGACAACCGGGGAGCTGTTTTTT. It is translated as CASSPWEETTGELFF. This chain joins TRBV19 and TRBJ2-2; possible D gene TRBD2, 6 bases. The CDR3 length is 15 residues. The V and J ends lost 5 bases and 5 bases respectively, with 15 bases between them. Germline assignment: CDR1 LNHDA and CDR2 SQIVND (reference sequence).

The table lists this clonotype with many counts. V gene TRBV5-1 combines with J gene TRBJ2-7; either TRBD1 or TRBD2 may supply D (5 bases each). The CDR3 is 16 amino acids. V lost 0 bases and J 5 bases, leaving 18 bases between the germline ends. Looked up from germline, CDR1 is SGHRS and CDR2 is YFSETQ. CDR3 DNA: TGCGCCAGCAGCTTGGGGGGAACGGGACGTTTGGACGAGCAGTACTTC. This encodes CASSLGGTGRLDEQYF. Using reference TRBV5-1 and TRBJ2-7 for the parts outside the CDR3, the full variable domain is KAGVTQTPRYLIKTRGQQVTLSCSPISGHRSVSWYQQTPGQGLQFLFEYFSETQRNKGNFPGRFSGRQFSNSRSEMNVSTLELGDSALYLCASSLGGTGRLDEQYFGPGTRLTVT.

The chain has TRBV6-2 or TRBV6-3 and TRBJ1-5, with no clear D. V lost 0 bases and J 4 bases, leaving 10 bases between the germline ends. Germline CDR1 reads MNHEY; CDR2 reads SVGEGT. This CDR3 has 15 residues. CDR3: CASSYSRRGNQPQHF. The CDR3 DNA reads TGTGCCAGCAGTTACTCGAGACGGGGTAATCAGCCCCAGCATTTT.

On this clonotype: One end of the junction fails to match germline, which may point to a read error. The V call is TRBV6-1, the J call TRBJ2-7; D uncertain. The CDR3 runs to 13 residues. Germline CDR1 MNHNS, CDR2 SASEGT. CDR3 residues: CASSVAGSVEQHF. The DNA for the CDR3 is TGTGCCAGCAGTGTAGCCGGCAGCGTTGAGCAGCACTTC.

This clonotype has only one observation. The V call is TRBV13, the J call TRBJ2-7, with TRBD1 matching over 8 bases. The trim removed 5 bases at V and 5 bases at J, leaving 8 bases unmatched. Germline CDR1 and CDR2: PRHDT and FYEKMQ (reference sequence). CDR3 size: 14 residues. This CDR3 reads CASSPPAGGHEQYF. The CDR3 DNA follows: TGTGCCAGCAGCCCCCCGGCAGGGGGCCACGAGCAGTACTTC. Looking up the rest from reference TRBV13 and TRBJ2-7 gives the full variable domain: AAGVIQSPRHLIKEKRETATLKCYPIPRHDTVYWYQQGPGQDPQFLISFYEKMQSDKGSIPDRFSAQQFSDYHSELNMSSLELGDSALYFCASSPPAGGHEQYFGPGTRLTVT.

At least ten counts were recorded for this clonotype. This rearrangement joins TRBV5-1 to TRBJ2-5, with D tentatively TRBD1 (7 bases). This CDR3 region has 14 residues. Germline lookup yields CDR1 SGHRS and CDR2 YFSETQ. The V end lost 6 bases, the J end lost 5 bases, and 17 bases lay between the germline ends. CDR3 nucleotides: TGCGCCAGCACCCTGAAGGCAGGGGGGGAGACCCAGTACTTC. This gives the protein CASTLKAGGETQYF.

This clonotype was counted ten times or more. The chain joins TRBV27 to TRBJ1-6; D uncertain. V was shortened by 2 bases and J by 0 bases, with 14 bases between the two germline ends. The CDR3 runs to 18 residues. CDR1 and CDR2 from the germline V gene are MNHEY and SMNVEV (reference sequence). This CDR3 is CASSLLPLGSSYNSPLHF. The DNA of the CDR3 is TGTGCCAGCAGTTTACTCCCCCTGGGGAGCTCCTATAATTCACCCCTCCACTTT.

This clonotype was seen at least ten times. The genes are TRBV20-1 and TRBJ2-7, with TRBD2 matching over 12 bases. The germline V gene has CDR1 DFQATT and CDR2 SNEGSKA (reference sequence). This CDR3 is built from 14 residues. CDR3 sequence (DNA): TGCAGCCATCGGACTAGCGGGATTACCTACGAGCAGTACTTC. This codes for CSHRTSGITYEQYF.

This clonotype has a count of ten or more. This chain uses TRBV10-3 with TRBJ2-2; TRBD1 agrees at 10 bases. The V gene end was trimmed by 9 bases and the J gene end by 6 bases; junction bases not matched to a gene: 7. Germline-derived CDR1 and CDR2 are ENHRY and SYGVKD. The CDR3 is made up of 14 amino acids. The chain's CDR3 is CAMAGTGVAGELFF. CDR3 coding DNA: TGTGCCATGGCCGGGACAGGGGTGGCCGGGGAGCTGTTTTTT.

This clonotype was seen more than once but under ten times. The chain carries TRBV11-2 and TRBJ2-5; D is perhaps TRBD1 or TRBD2 (5 bases each). This CDR3 comprises 18 residues. V was clipped by 5 bases and J by 5 bases, with 27 bases between them. Germline CDR1 is SGHAT and CDR2 is FQNNGV. The DNA of the CDR3 is TGTGCCAGCAGCAAGTGGGGACGGGGCGGCCAGCCTGTGGAGACCCAGTACTTC. It codes for CASSKWGRGGQPVETQYF.

This clonotype was seen repeatedly, ten times or more. The V gene is TRBV5-4, the J gene TRBJ2-7; 13 positions agree with TRBD2. Germline CDR1 is SGHNT and CDR2 is YYREEE (reference sequence). This CDR3 has 14 amino acids. Unmatched junction bases numbered 4, after V lost 4 bases and J lost 6 bases. CDR3 bases: TGTGCCAGCAGCGGGGGGACTAGCGGGGCCGAGCAGTACTTC. Encoded protein: CASSGGTSGAEQYF. Full variable domain (remainder filled in from reference TRBV5-4 and TRBJ2-7): ETGVTQSPTHLIKTRGQQVTLRCSSQSGHNTVSWYQQALGQGPQFIFQYYREEENGRGNFPPRFSGLQFPNYSSELNVNALELDDSALYLCASSGGTSGAEQYFGPGTRLTVT.